This is a list of T cell receptor beta chains from one sample in a study of OX40 agonist ivuxolimab in advanced cancers. Sequencing used immunoSEQ multiplex PCR; TCRdb keeps in-frame clones, though not all of them. The sample yields approximately 77,000 clones, approximately 92% seen once. The sequences come from CD4+ or CD8+ T cells sorted from blood, collected in a trial of the OX40 agonist ivuxolimab. These receptors were collected from an adult with an advanced solid tumor such as melanoma, head and neck, liver or kidney cancer. Each CDR3 is given with its conserved first and last residue. The D gene is left open where the match is weak. Some rows mark clone size as missing; the rest say once, few, many or name a class of expanded clone.

D gene	clone size	V gene	J gene	CDR3 protein	CDR3 DNA
NA	NA	TRBV6-5	TRBJ1-2	CASSYSSAGGYTF	TGTGCCAGCAGTTACTCGTCGGCGGGCGGCTACACCTTC
TRBD2	NA	TRBV18	TRBJ2-1	CASSPGTSGNYNEQFF	TGTGCCAGCTCACCAGGGACTAGCGGGAATTACAATGAGCAGTTCTTC
NA	once	TRBV9	TRBJ2-5	CASSVGWSETQYF	TGTGCCAGCAGCGTAGGCTGGTCAGAGACCCAGTACTTC
NA	NA	TRBV5-4	TRBJ2-3	CASSQPGADTQYF	TGTGCCAGCAGCCAACCAGGGGCAGATACGCAGTATTTT
TRBD1	NA	TRBV7-9	TRBJ1-1	CASSLGGQGVAFF	TGTGCCAGCAGCTTGGGGGGACAGGGTGTAGCTTTCTTT
NA	NA	TRBV4-2	TRBJ1-4	CASSPRDGTGGKLFF	TGTGCCAGCAGCCCCCGGGACGGAACCGGGGGGAAACTGTTTTTT
NA	NA	TRBV6-1	TRBJ2-1	CASSATNEQFF	TGTGCCAGCAGTGCAACCAATGAGCAGTTCTTC
NA	NA	TRBV7-2	TRBJ2-3	CASSLVRESDTQYF	TGTGCCAGCAGCTTAGTTCGGGAGTCGGATACGCAGTATTTT
TRBD1	once	TRBV6-6	TRBJ2-3	CASSFPGTGGDTQYF	TGTGCCAGCAGTTTCCCCGGGACAGGGGGAGATACGCAGTATTTT
NA	NA	TRBV28	TRBJ2-3	CASSSGGYRPDTQYF	TGTGCCAGCAGTTCTGGAGGCTACCGCCCAGATACGCAGTATTTT
NA	NA	TRBV7-7	TRBJ2-5	CASSAGRQETQYF	TGTGCTAGCAGCGCCGGGAGACAAGAGACCCAGTACTTC
NA	NA	TRBV12-2	TRBJ2-7	CASRLVGLAGEEYEQYF	TGTGCAAGTCGCTTAGTGGGGCTAGCGGGAGAGGAGTACGAGCAGTACTTC
TRBD2	NA	TRBV6-5	TRBJ2-5	CASRGTSVQETQYF	TGTGCCAGCAGGGGGACTAGCGTGCAAGAGACCCAGTACTTC
NA	NA	TRBV7-2	TRBJ2-5	CASSPDRGKQETQYF	TGTGCCAGCAGCCCCGACCGAGGTAAACAAGAGACCCAGTACTTC
NA	NA	TRBV7-8	TRBJ2-3	CASSLDRSDTQYF	TGTGCCAGCAGCCTCGACAGATCAGATACGCAGTATTTT
NA	NA	TRBV9	TRBJ1-2	CASSPRMGQGYGYTF	TGTGCCAGCAGCCCGAGGATGGGTCAAGGCTACGGCTACACCTTC
NA	NA	TRBV5-1	TRBJ2-1	CASSRDSHSGNEQFF	TGCGCCAGCAGTAGAGATTCCCATAGTGGGAATGAGCAGTTCTTC
NA	NA	TRBV6-5	TRBJ1-4	CASSFNRDVNEKLFF	TGTGCCAGCAGTTTCAACCGGGACGTGAATGAAAAACTGTTTTTT
NA	once	TRBV7-2	TRBJ2-4	CASSLAQRGNIQYF	TGTGCCAGCAGCTTAGCGCAAAGAGGAAACATTCAGTACTTC
NA	once	TRBV30	TRBJ1-5	CAWSQNRAGNQPQHF	TGTGCCTGGAGTCAAAACAGGGCTGGCAATCAGCCCCAGCATTTT
TRBD1	once	TRBV5-1	TRBJ1-2	CASSSGQNSNYGYTF	TGCGCCAGCAGCTCGGGACAGAACTCTAACTATGGCTACACCTTC
NA	NA	TRBV5-4	TRBJ2-1	CASSPPAGLGYEQFF	TGTGCCAGCAGCCCTCCGGCGGGTCTGGGCTATGAGCAGTTCTTC
NA	NA	TRBV28	TRBJ2-3	CASNQPRGTDTQYF	TGTGCCAGCAACCAACCCCGGGGCACAGATACGCAGTATTTT
NA	NA	TRBV10-3	TRBJ2-1	CAISEYSRVNIFF	TGTGCCATCAGTGAATACTCGAGGGTAAATATCTTCTTC
NA	NA	TRBV7-2	TRBJ1-5	CASRSSNSNQPQHF	TGTGCCAGCAGATCCAGCAATAGCAATCAGCCCCAGCATTTT
TRBD2	NA	TRBV5-1	TRBJ2-3	CASSYSTSGTVADTQYF	TGCGCCAGCAGCTACTCGACTAGCGGGACAGTCGCAGATACGCAGTATTTT
NA	NA	TRBV21-1	TRBJ2-7	CASAGTQTYEQYF	TGTGCCAGCGCCGGGACACAGACCTACGAGCAGTACTTC
TRBD1	NA	TRBV2	TRBJ2-7	CASKLQGATYEQYF	TGTGCCAGCAAATTGCAGGGGGCCACCTACGAGCAGTACTTC
TRBD1	NA	TRBV6-5	TRBJ2-7	CASSPKTGFYEQYF	TGTGCCAGCAGTCCCAAGACAGGGTTTTACGAGCAGTACTTC
TRBD2	NA	TRBV7-2	TRBJ2-5	CASSRSGSRETQYF	TGTGCCAGCAGCCGTAGCGGGAGTAGGGAGACCCAGTACTTC
NA	few	TRBV19	TRBJ1-5	CASSSRGGGQPQHF	TGTGCCAGTAGCTCTCGGGGGGGTGGCCAGCCCCAGCATTTT
NA	NA	TRBV5-1	TRBJ2-7	CASSLLALPGYEQYF	TGCGCCAGCAGCTTGCTAGCCCTTCCCGGCTACGAGCAGTACTTC
TRBD1	few	TRBV7-2	TRBJ1-1	CASSKTGPTHAEAFF	TGTGCCAGCAGCAAGACAGGGCCAACCCACGCTGAAGCTTTCTTT
TRBD1	NA	TRBV7-2	TRBJ2-7	CASSLRTGRQYF	TGTGCCAGCAGCCTCAGGACAGGCCGGCAGTACTTC
NA	NA	TRBV7-3	TRBJ2-3	CASSLRGRWADTQYF	TGTGCCAGCAGCTTAAGGGGGAGGTGGGCAGATACGCAGTATTTT
NA	NA	TRBV5-4	TRBJ2-7	CASSLNSPSDRNEQYF	TGTGCCAGCAGCTTGAATAGCCCATCTGATAGGAACGAGCAGTACTTC
TRBD1	NA	TRBV5-1	TRBJ1-2	CASSPGTVNNYGYTF	TGCGCCAGCAGCCCGGGGACAGTTAATAACTATGGCTACACCTTC
NA	NA	TRBV10-1	TRBJ2-1	CASSAEGPSSYNEQFF	TGCGCCAGCAGCGCAGAGGGACCGAGCTCCTACAATGAGCAGTTCTTC
NA	once	TRBV6-1	TRBJ2-2	CASSVEVSGELFF	TGTGCCAGCAGTGTCGAAGTGTCCGGGGAGCTGTTTTTT
NA	NA	TRBV18	TRBJ2-1	CASSPQGSYNEQFF	TGTGCCAGCTCACCACAGGGTTCCTACAATGAGCAGTTCTTC
TRBD2	NA	TRBV6-5	TRBJ2-7	CASRQRLAGTYEQYF	TGTGCCAGCAGACAACGACTAGCGGGGACCTACGAGCAGTACTTC
NA	NA	TRBV7-9	TRBJ1-5	CASSSGPYSNQPQHF	TGTGCCAGCAGTTCAGGCCCCTATAGCAATCAGCCCCAGCATTTT
NA	NA	TRBV12-5	TRBJ2-2	CASGLGVSNTGELFF	TGTGCTAGTGGATTGGGGGTGTCGAACACCGGGGAGCTGTTTTTT
NA	NA	TRBV5-1	TRBJ1-1	CASSLSPGTRGTEAFF	TGCGCCAGCAGCTTGTCCCCGGGAACACGCGGCACTGAAGCTTTCTTT
NA	NA	TRBV7-3	TRBJ2-7	CASSTQRGYEQYF	TGTGCCAGCAGCACCCAGAGGGGCTACGAGCAGTACTTC
TRBD1	NA	TRBV15	TRBJ2-7	CATSRVTGGPYEQYF	TGTGCCACCAGCAGAGTGACAGGGGGCCCCTACGAGCAGTACTTC
NA	NA	TRBV15	TRBJ2-7	CATSRGGATALEQYF	TGTGCCACCAGCAGAGGAGGGGCGACAGCCCTCGAGCAGTACTTC
TRBD1	NA	TRBV11-3	TRBJ1-4	CASSPRQGTGTELFF	TGTGCCAGCAGCCCCCGTCAAGGGACAGGGACGGAACTGTTTTTT
NA	NA	TRBV7-3	TRBJ1-2	CASSLTPHRESSGYTF	TGTGCCAGCAGCTTAACGCCCCACAGGGAATCGAGTGGCTACACCTTC